Sequencing of this TCR beta chain was carried out in a study of T-cell memory formation after mild COVID-19. V gave up 4 bases and J gave up 1 base, with 14 bases separating them. In germline, CDR1 is DFQATT, CDR2 SNEGSKA (reference sequence). The CDR3 runs to 14 residues. TCRdb analysed the 5' RACE reads with MiXCR anew, one entry per CDR3 protein. Seen here are roughly 150,000 distinct CDR3 sequences, 13% to 15% observed once, and the top ten hold roughly an eighth. The sequence came from an adult woman who had mild COVID-19 (a few samples of this study predate the infection). Cell type and time point are not known. The chain recombines TRBV20-1 with TRBJ2-7, with D perhaps matching TRBD1 or TRBD2 (5 bases each). Sequenced sample: PBMCs or a T cell subset sorted from them (not recorded which). The chain's CDR3 is CSATGTLTSYEQYF. In DNA, the CDR3 is TGCAGTGCTACCGGGACCTTGACGTCCTACGAGCAGTACTTC.